This T cell receptor (beta chain) stems from a study of blood T cells in healthy people across ages. Then a second PCR, running roughly 7 to 11 cycles, was carried out with a sample-barcoded 5' primer and a J-beta primer mix. In TCRdb, the 5' RACE reads were re-called with MiXCR into one record per CDR3 protein. The sample contains 1.5 million to 1.8 million distinct CDR3 sequences, 35% to 45% of which appear only once. This clonotype originated in a woman aged 18-29 years in good health. The sequenced material came from blood.

In DNA form, the CDR3 reads TGTGCCAGCAGCTTTATCCGGACAGCCCCTTATGGCTACACCTTC. Residues: CASSFIRTAPYGYTF. This chain links TRBV7-2 with TRBJ1-2, with a weak D call TRBD1 (6 bases). The length of the CDR3 is 15 residues. V was cut by 3 bases and J by 5 bases, with 16 bases left in between. Germline CDR1 SGHTA, CDR2 FQGNSA.